The 21 T cell receptor beta chains below were found in one sample sequenced in a study of cytomegalovirus exposure and HLA in healthy donors. A multiplex PCR was run with 60 Vbeta primers and 13 Jbeta primers. Only in-frame clones appear in the TCRdb table, and some are missing; sequencing was by immunoSEQ multiplex PCR. This sample has approximately 180,000 clones; under 90% occur once, and the top ten carry around 7.3%. The sample taken for sequencing was PBMCs. The receptors stem from a young man in good health and CMV-seropositive.

J is TRBJ1-2 and V is TRBV30, with TRBD1 as a possible D gene (5 bases). The CDR3 spans 14 residues. CDR1 is GTSNPN and CDR2 is SVGIG in the germline V gene (reference sequence). The germline V and J ends were trimmed by 2 bases and 4 bases, with 14 bases remaining between them. CDR3 protein: CAWSRMTDPYGYTF. In nucleotides, the CDR3 is TGTGCCTGGAGTCGGATGACAGACCCCTATGGCTACACCTTC.

The chain employs TRBV6-6 and TRBJ2-1, with TRBD2 identical over 9 bases. The length of the CDR3 is 16 residues. CDR1 MNHNY and CDR2 SVGAGI come from the germline V gene (reference sequence). The V and J ends lost 4 bases and 2 bases, in that order; junction bases with no gene match: 6. Here the CDR3 reads CASSSPRLAAYNEQFF. CDR3 bases: TGTGCCAGCAGTTCCCCCAGACTAGCGGCCTACAATGAGCAGTTCTTC.

The J gene is TRBJ2-1, the V gene TRBV5-6; D might be TRBD1 (6 bases). The CDR3 has 13 residues. V was pared by 1 base and J by 9 bases, with 11 bases between. CDR1 and CDR2 (germline): SGHDT, YYEEEE. The CDR3 region has the DNA TGTGCCAGCAGCTTGCAGGGGATGATTGAGCAGTTCTTC. Translating it yields CASSLQGMIEQFF.

In this sample, this clone turned up a few times. The chain has TRBV7-8 and TRBJ1-2, with D unclear. The CDR3 runs to 15 residues. In germline, CDR1 is SGHVS, CDR2 FQNEAQ. The ends were cut back, 4 bases at V and 2 bases at J, with 14 bases in the middle. The CDR3 region is CASSYGLQDNYGYTF. CDR3 nucleotides: TGTGCCAGCAGCTATGGACTGCAGGACAACTATGGCTACACCTTC.

The chain is built from TRBV5-1 and TRBJ2-1; D possibly corresponds to TRBD1 (5 bases). Between the trimmed V and J ends, which lost 1 base and 0 bases, there was a span of 26 bases. Looked up from germline, CDR1 is SGHRS and CDR2 is YFSETQ. This CDR3 comprises 21 residues. DNA for the CDR3: TGCGCCAGCAGCTTGAGGGTGCAGGGATTCCTTTCTCGTGGCTCCTACAATGAGCAGTTCTTC. As protein: CASSLRVQGFLSRGSYNEQFF.

This sequence joins TRBV11-3 and TRBJ1-1, with D possibly TRBD1 on 6 matching bases. Germline lookup yields CDR1 SGHNT and CDR2 YENEEA. The CDR3 runs 14 residues. Trimming cost V 3 bases and J 1 base, with 9 bases left between them. As DNA, the CDR3 is TGTGCCAGCAGCTTGGACAGAACGAACACTGAAGCTTTCTTT. This gives the protein CASSLDRTNTEAFF.

J is TRBJ2-3 and V is TRBV28, with a possible D match to TRBD2 (5 bases). Per germline, CDR1 MDHEN and CDR2 SYDVKM. V was trimmed by 7 bases and J by 4 bases, leaving 15 bases between them. The CDR3 runs to 14 residues. The CDR3: CASKAAGLPDTQYF. The CDR3 coding sequence is TGTGCCAGCAAAGCGGCGGGCCTCCCAGATACGCAGTATTTT. The variable domain in full, with the rest retrieved from reference TRBV28 and TRBJ2-3, is DVKVTQSSRYLVKRTGEKVFLECVQDMDHENMFWYRQDPGLGLRLIYFSYDVKMKEKGDIPEGYSVSREKKERFSLILESASTNQTSMYLCASKAAGLPDTQYFGPGTRLTVL.

The chain links TRBV25-1 to TRBJ1-1, with 9 bases lining up with TRBD1. The CDR3 is 16 residues long. The J segment lost 6 bases and the V segment lost 6 bases, leaving 14 bases of the junction unmatched. CDR1 MGHDK and CDR2 SYGVNS come from the germline V gene. The CDR3 loop reads CASRKQGAGGRAEAFF. The CDR3 DNA reads as TGTGCCAGCAGAAAACAGGGGGCGGGGGGTCGGGCTGAAGCTTTCTTT. Variable domain in full (rest from reference TRBV25-1 and TRBJ1-1): EADIYQTPRYLVIGTGKKITLECSQTMGHDKMYWYQQDPGMELHLIHYSYGVNSTEKGDLSSESTVSRIRTEHFPLTLESARPSHTSQYLCASRKQGAGGRAEAFFGQGTRLTVV.

In its sample, this clone was seen a few times. This rearrangement joins TRBV9 to TRBJ1-1, with 8 bases that match TRBD1. Germline values: CDR1 SGDLS, CDR2 YYNGEE. The CDR3 covers 13 residues. V dropped 0 bases and J dropped 7; count of bases not matched to a gene: 2. The CDR3: CASSVGTGSEAFF. CDR3 sequence (DNA): TGTGCCAGCAGCGTAGGGACAGGGAGTGAAGCTTTCTTT. Supplemented by reference TRBV9 and TRBJ1-1, the full variable domain reads DSGVTQTPKHLITATGQRVTLRCSPRSGDLSVYWYQQSLDQGLQFLIQYYNGEERAKGNILERFSAQQFPDLHSELNLSSLELGDSALYFCASSVGTGSEAFFGQGTRLTVV.

This chain uses TRBV9 with TRBJ1-1, with a tentative D call TRBD1 (5 bases). Germline V gene sequence: CDR1 SGDLS, CDR2 YYNGEE. There are 15 residues in the CDR3. Trimming took 3 bases from V and 3 from J, leaving 15 bases between them. CDR3 amino acids: CASSAGQGVYTEAFF. CDR3 nucleotides: TGTGCCAGCAGCGCGGGTCAAGGGGTTTACACTGAAGCTTTCTTT.

V usage is TRBV19 and J usage is TRBJ1-1; D is perhaps TRBD1 (5 bases). Germline V CDR1 and CDR2: LNHDA, SQIVND (reference sequence). CDR3 length equals 14 residues. V lost 5 bases to trimming and J lost 0 bases, with 10 bases between them. The DNA for the CDR3 is TGTGCCAGTAGTCCCCGGGACTTGAACACTGAAGCTTTCTTT. As protein: CASSPRDLNTEAFF.

This chain uses TRBV25-1 with TRBJ2-3, with D possibly TRBD1 on 5 matching bases. V was clipped by 3 bases and J by 2 bases, with 12 bases between them. The germline CDR1 and CDR2 sequences are MGHDK and SYGVNS. CDR3 size: 15 residues. The CDR3 protein is CASSEAGPLTDTQYF. The CDR3 bases are TGTGCCAGCAGTGAGGCAGGGCCCCTCACAGATACGCAGTATTTT.

CDR3 loop: CASSSYRLAAHNEQFF. The CDR3 coding sequence is TGTGCCAGTAGTTCCTATCGACTAGCGGCCCACAATGAGCAGTTCTTC. The chain links TRBV19 to TRBJ2-1, with 9 bases matching TRBD2. The CDR3 totals 16 residues. V was pared by 5 bases and J by 5 bases, with 10 bases of the junction left unmatched. CDR1 and CDR2 (germline): LNHDA, SQIVND (reference sequence).

The V gene is TRBV27, the J gene TRBJ1-1, with D uncertain. The CDR3 is 14 amino acids. Germline V gene data show CDR1 as MNHEY and CDR2 as SMNVEV (reference sequence). Trimming removed 3 bases from V and 2 bases from J, with 10 bases in between. The CDR3 loop reads CASSLGWTNTEAFF. The CDR3 coding sequence is TGTGCCAGCAGTTTGGGATGGACTAACACTGAAGCTTTCTTT.

The sample holds a few counts of this clone. V is TRBV27 and J is TRBJ2-1; TRBD2 aligns across 7 bases. The CDR3 sequence is 15 residues long. CDR1 and CDR2 from the germline V gene are MNHEY and SMNVEV (reference sequence). V shed 2 bases and J 10 bases; nucleotides not matched to a gene: 11. The DNA for the CDR3 is TGTGCCAGCAGTTTAGACCCTCTGGGCGGGAGAGAGCAGTTCTTC. Encoded protein: CASSLDPLGGREQFF.

The genes are TRBV15 and TRBJ2-3; possibly TRBD2 for D (6 bases). The CDR3 is made up of 17 amino acids. The V end was cut by 0 bases, the J end by 4 bases, with 17 bases between. Germline V gives CDR1 LNHNV, CDR2 YYDKDF (reference sequence). CDR3: CATSRDGGYSGADTQYF. The CDR3 DNA reads as TGTGCCACCAGCAGAGATGGCGGATACTCGGGAGCAGATACGCAGTATTTT.

The chain uses TRBV28 and TRBJ1-5; 9 bases are shared with TRBD1. CDR1 MDHEN and CDR2 SYDVKM come from the germline V gene. This CDR3 region has 16 residues. V dropped 5 bases and J dropped 1; count of bases not matched to a gene: 6. CDR3 nucleotide sequence: TGTGCCAGCAGTCCCACAGGGGGCTCGAGCAATCAGCCCCAGCATTTT. It is translated as CASSPTGGSSNQPQHF.

This sequence joins TRBV28 and TRBJ2-4; D is possibly TRBD1 (5 bases). CDR1 is MDHEN and CDR2 is SYDVKM in the germline V gene. V was shortened by 9 bases and J by 7 bases, with 13 bases between the two germline ends. This CDR3 region has 12 residues. The CDR3 reads CASQGFVNIQYF. The CDR3 coding sequence is TGTGCCAGTCAGGGTTTTGTTAACATTCAGTACTTC.

V gene TRBV28 combines with J gene TRBJ2-5; 8 nucleotides line up with TRBD2. The CDR3 spans 16 residues. Germline V gene sequence: CDR1 MDHEN, CDR2 SYDVKM. V shed 7 bases and J 0 bases; nucleotides not matched to a gene: 10. Here the CDR3 reads CASTPAGGPNQETQYF. The DNA for the CDR3 is TGTGCCAGCACCCCTGCGGGGGGACCAAACCAAGAGACCCAGTACTTC.

J is TRBJ2-1 and V is TRBV7-9; 7 nucleotides agree with TRBD2. The length of the CDR3 is 14 residues. After removal of 11 bases from V and 1 base from J, the junction contained 8 bases not matched to a gene. Germline CDR1 SEHNR, CDR2 FQNEAQ (reference sequence). CDR3 nucleotides: TGTGCCCTAACGGGCGGGAGTTCCTACAATGAGCAGTTCTTC. Residues: CALTGGSSYNEQFF.

The rearrangement links TRBV4-2 to TRBJ2-7; 7 bases line up with TRBD1. CDR1 is LGHNA and CDR2 is YNFKEQ in the germline V gene. CDR3 length: 15 residues. J was trimmed by 4 bases and V by 3 bases; bases with no gene match: 9. CDR3 nucleotides: TGTGCCAGCAGCCACAGGGTTCTCAGGGGGTACGAGCAGTACTTC. Protein sequence: CASSHRVLRGYEQYF.